Only a few counts were recorded for the clone carrying this T cell receptor (beta chain). These data come from a study of T cells after yellow fever vaccination. Conversion of TCR transcripts into cDNA relied on 5'RACE template switching, which added a universal primer site and UMIs. MiXCR was run by TCRdb on the 5' RACE reads, yielding one entry per CDR3 protein. This table holds just under 600,000 distinct CDR3 sequences, 13% found once. V trimming: 4 bases; J trimming: 12 bases; junction bases outside the gene matches: 12. Per the germline V gene, CDR1 is SGHKS and CDR2 is YYEKEE (reference sequence). The CDR3 covers 15 residues.

Specimen: PBMCs, collected on the day of the yellow fever booster vaccination. This TCR was recovered from a young man who received the YFV17D yellow fever vaccine. The V gene is TRBV5-5, the J gene TRBJ2-1; 11 bases match TRBD1. The CDR3 region has the DNA TGTGCCAGCAGCCGAATAGGGGACAGGGGGTGGGTGCAGTTCTTC. The encoded protein is CASSRIGDRGWVQFF. Filled out from reference TRBV5-5 and TRBJ2-1, the complete variable domain reads DAGVTQSPTHLIKTRGQQVTLRCSPISGHKSVSWYQQVLGQGPQFIFQYYEKEERGRGNFPDRFSARQFPNYSSELNVNALLLGDSALYLCASSRIGDRGWVQFFGPGTRLTVL.